This TCR beta chain was captured by sequencing in a study of radiation and T cells in renal cell carcinoma. J was trimmed by 1 base and V by 1 base; bases with no gene match: 8. The CDR3 has 17 residues. CDR1 and CDR2 from the germline V gene are SGHAT and FQNNGV. Time point: blood 2 weeks post-SBRT. The treatment here: 15 Gy SBRT to primary tumor, nephrectomy 4 weeks later. Assay: immunoSEQ multiplex PCR; the TCRdb copy retains only in-frame clones and omits some. The repertoire holds roughly 140,000 clones, with approximately 90% as singletons. V is TRBV11-2 and J is TRBJ2-7; 9 positions agree with TRBD1. The receptor was isolated from a woman aged 45-60 years with renal cell carcinoma. The specimen was blood, collected from a patient whose treatment included radiotherapy and nephrectomy. The CDR3 DNA reads as TGTGCCAGCAGCTTAGGGGTACCGGGACAGGGTTCCTACGAGCAGTACTTC. It yields the protein CASSLGVPGQGSYEQYF.